This T cell receptor beta chain was identified during a study of cytomegalovirus exposure and HLA in healthy donors. Study overall: As an earlier analysis found, 180 million or so T cells yielded around 110 million unique TCR beta sequences. HLA-typed donors were the source of about 85 million unique TCRs held in an early data release.

PCR used 60 Vbeta primers and 13 Jbeta primers. TCRdb's table, derived via immunoSEQ multiplex PCR, lists solely in-frame clones and lacks some. This listing includes roughly 75,000 clones. As for this clone: Antigen specificity is unknown.

Findings and caveats of the study: Evidence from a later analysis indicated that most CMV-associated TCR beta chains looked HLA-restricted. There were reportedly fewer N-insertions in an Asian-associated ancestry cluster than the roughly 670-donor mean, in a later analysis.

CDR3 length: 16 residues. This TCR was recovered from a man between 40 and 49 years old in good health and CMV-seronegative. Sequenced sample: PBMCs. The chain joins TRBV21-1 to TRBJ2-3; the table calls TRBD1, which could not be checked here. TRBV21-1 is an annotated pseudogene. The CDR3 region has the DNA TGTGCCAGCAGCAAATCCCGGAGGACAGCCTTATCTACGCAGTATTTT. Its protein is CASSKSRRTALSTQYF.